Detailed here is one TCR beta chain. This clonotype turned up a few times. Its recognized antigen is unknown. Per-base qualities were not stored, and no clone one base away is much larger. Blood RNA was extracted from unsorted whole blood using TRIzol reagent, and germline DNA was obtained with the DNeasy Blood & Tissue kit. At the time of sampling, the patients had chronic HBV infection and had not received any treatment. Before surgery, about 4 milliliters of peripheral blood were collected into K2EDTA tubes. This sample was taken from a study of tumor-infiltrating lymphocytes in primary liver carcinoma (dated by TCRdb to 2017 to 2019). Broadly, across the study: Between late 2015 and March 2016, a few patients in China with histopathologically diagnosed primary liver carcinoma had their tumors surgically resected. Of the five patients (three men and two women, aged 30 to 69 years), four had hepatocellular carcinoma and one had combined HCC and intrahepatic cholangiocarcinoma. The five patients had tumors staged T1-T3 N0M0, with maximum diameters ranging from roughly 4.2 to 10 cm. Each sample produced roughly 3.65 to 7.5 million productive TCRbeta reads, and read depth showed no significant difference between tissue types. For each liver tumor, the study sampled five regions along with adjacent normal tissue and blood, and applied TCRbeta repertoire sequencing, expression microarrays and whole-exome sequencing. A total of about 35 specimens from 5 patients went through TCRbeta repertoire sequencing, namely 25 tumor regions, 5 adjacent noncancerous liver tissues and 5 peripheral blood samples. Technical replicate repertoires showed high reproducibility, with mean shared-clone rates roughly 0.87 and correlation coefficients above 0.95. Beyond this particular receptor, the publication reports: Pairs of tumor regions showed greater repertoire overlap (mean around 35%) than tumor-adjacent pairs (roughly 17%) or tumor-blood pairs (roughly 14%), which is consistent with antigen-driven expansion. Because the samples were bulk and unsorted, CD4+ and CD8+ T cell repertoires could not be compared. A significantly larger repertoire fraction was made up by the top 250 clones in tumors than in blood (p = 0.039). Only 4 or 5 patients were included in the study, and the authors note that the findings should be validated in a larger study. Because sequencing covered only the TCR beta chain and unpaired alpha chains were not captured, true repertoire diversity is likely underestimated.

The CDR3 sequence holds 14 residues, the cysteine and phenylalanine included. Only the CDR3 region is kept as DNA, spanning 42 bases read in frame from base 1. The junction shows trimming of 2 bases on V and 2 bases on J, plus 10 bases between the germline ends. Using a constant-region primer and ProtoScript II reverse transcriptase, TCRbeta-specific cDNA was reverse-transcribed from 500 ng total RNA. The TCRbeta libraries were prepared through three rounds of nested multiplex PCR following a slightly modified ARM-PCR procedure. Each of the first two PCR rounds ran for about 10 cycles and used multiplex TRBV1-TRBV30 forward primers together with a Cbeta reverse primer. Sample barcodes and Illumina adapters were added in a final 25-cycle PCR using Deep VentR polymerase. Amplicons of 200-500 bp were gel-purified with a QIAquick gel extraction kit before sequencing. An Illumina HiSeq 2500 was used to sequence the TCRbeta amplicons, generating 250-bp paired-end reads. The source study handled its data this way. Quality trimming of reads was performed with Trimmomatic v0.33, and paired reads were merged with FLASH v1.2.11 so that full CDR3 sequences could be recovered. V, D and J germline segments were assigned to the rearranged TCRbeta sequences by MiGEC v1.2.1b. Clonotype statistics and Shannon-Wiener diversity indices were computed with VDJtools v1.0.0. Except for diversity analysis, only each sample's 250 most abundant clonotypes were used in subsequent analyses to reduce sampling bias. TCRdb reprocessed the public reads (quality trimming at Q25 with fastp, clone calling with MiXCR) and kept in-frame beta chains. Rows with a matching CDR3 protein are joined into one entry that keeps the most common DNA and genes. The authors' filters were not applied to this entry. Recorded for this sample are hundreds of thousands of distinct CDR3 sequences; around three fifths of them occurred a single time. Approximately 15% of the sample is held by the ten biggest clonotypes.

The chain joins TRBV12-3 or TRBV12-4 to TRBJ2-7, with no D gene named confidently. The material sequenced was peripheral blood. The sequence was obtained from a woman between 25 and 40 years old with primary liver carcinoma and hepatitis B virus infection. The DNA sequence is given as TGTGCCAGCAGTTTAATGTTTGGGACCTACGAGCAGTACTTC. Translated, this gives CASSLMFGTYEQYF.